This T cell receptor beta chain was identified during a study of OX40 agonist ivuxolimab in advanced cancers. The study's findings and limits: Expanded peripheral T-cell antigen specificity went undetermined. With doses of 0.1-3.0 mg/kg, partial responders showed among the lowest clonal expansion.

CDR3 length: 15 amino acids. Germline V gene sequence: CDR1 MNHEY, CDR2 SVGAGI. The ends were cut back, 0 bases at V and 2 bases at J, with 10 bases in the middle. As concerns this clone: Antigen specificity is unknown.

Clones were sequenced by immunoSEQ multiplex PCR, and TCRdb holds only the in-frame ones, with some missing. The sample lists about 71,000 clones; more than 80% were seen once. The TCR was taken from an adult with an advanced solid tumor such as melanoma, head and neck, liver or kidney cancer. The sample consisted of CD4+ or CD8+ T cells sorted from blood, taken in a trial of the OX40 agonist ivuxolimab. V is TRBV6-5 and J is TRBJ2-5; D gene ambiguous. Here the CDR3 DNA reads TGTGCCAGCAGTTACTCGTTAAGGCAGCAAGAGACCCAGTACTTC. Translated: CASSYSLRQQETQYF.